The T cell receptor (beta chain) described here comes from a study of shared clonotypes between healthy human individuals. General study results and limits: Non-shared clonotypes had lower generation probabilities than clonotypes shared by all four sorted-subset donors. Among donors, clonotype sharing was expected to be affected by sequencing depth.

Researchers partitioned CD4+ cells into CD45RA+ naive and CD45RA-negative memory subsets. Assay used: immunoSEQ multiplex PCR; TCRdb lists only in-frame clones, some missing. The sample holds approximately 2.5 million clones, 90% to 95% seen once. On this clone: Its antigen is as yet unknown.

The CDR3 is made up of 15 amino acids. Trimming stripped 2 bases from V and 3 bases from J, with 14 bases between. CDR1 is SNHLY and CDR2 is FYNNEI in the germline V gene. This clonotype originated in a man aged 18 to 35 in good health. Some clones in this sample may be carry-over from other donors' samples. The sequencing sample was made of naive CD4+ T cells from PBMCs. This sample's subset: CD45RA+ positively selected. This rearrangement joins TRBV2 to TRBJ2-7; possible D gene TRBD2, 6 bases. The CDR3 here is CASSENPTSFYEQYF. The CDR3 nucleotides read TGTGCCAGCAGTGAAAACCCGACTAGTTTCTACGAGCAGTACTTC.